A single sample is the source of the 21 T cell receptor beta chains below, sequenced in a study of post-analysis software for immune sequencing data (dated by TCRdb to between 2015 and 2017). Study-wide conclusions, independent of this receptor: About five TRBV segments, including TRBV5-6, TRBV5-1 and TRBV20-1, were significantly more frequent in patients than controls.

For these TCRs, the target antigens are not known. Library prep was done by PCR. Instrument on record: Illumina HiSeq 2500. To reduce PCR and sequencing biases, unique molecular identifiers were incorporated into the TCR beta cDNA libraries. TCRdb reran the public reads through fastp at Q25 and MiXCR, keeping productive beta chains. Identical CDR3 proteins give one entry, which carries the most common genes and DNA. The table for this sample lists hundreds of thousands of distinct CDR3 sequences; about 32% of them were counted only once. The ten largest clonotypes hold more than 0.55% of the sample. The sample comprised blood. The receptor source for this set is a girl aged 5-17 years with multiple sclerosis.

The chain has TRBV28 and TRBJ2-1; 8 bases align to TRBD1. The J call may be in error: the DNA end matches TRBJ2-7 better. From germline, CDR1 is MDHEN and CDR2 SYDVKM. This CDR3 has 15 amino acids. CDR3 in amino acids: CASSLYRTGYNEQYF. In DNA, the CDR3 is TGTGCCAGCAGTTTATACAGGACAGGGTACAATGAGCAGTACTTC.

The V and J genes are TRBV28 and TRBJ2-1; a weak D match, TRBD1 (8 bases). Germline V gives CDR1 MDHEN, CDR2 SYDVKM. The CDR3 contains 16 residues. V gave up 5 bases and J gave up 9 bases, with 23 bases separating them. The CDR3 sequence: CASSVRTGREAGEQFF. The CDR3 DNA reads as TGTGCCAGCAGTGTCCGGACAGGGAGGGAGGCGGGTGAGCAGTTCTTC. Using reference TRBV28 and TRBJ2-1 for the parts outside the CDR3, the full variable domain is DVKVTQSSRYLVKRTGEKVFLECVQDMDHENMFWYRQDPGLGLRLIYFSYDVKMKEKGDIPEGYSVSREKKERFSLILESASTNQTSMYLCASSVRTGREAGEQFFGPGTRLTVL.

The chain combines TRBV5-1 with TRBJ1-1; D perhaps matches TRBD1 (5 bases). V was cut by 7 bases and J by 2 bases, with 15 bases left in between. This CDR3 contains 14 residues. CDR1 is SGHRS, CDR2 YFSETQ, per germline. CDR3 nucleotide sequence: TGCGCCAGCGGCCTGGGAGGGACCAACACTGAAGCTTTCTTT. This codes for CASGLGGTNTEAFF. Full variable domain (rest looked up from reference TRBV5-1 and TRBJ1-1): KAGVTQTPRYLIKTRGQQVTLSCSPISGHRSVSWYQQTPGQGLQFLFEYFSETQRNKGNFPGRFSGRQFSNSRSEMNVSTLELGDSALYLCASGLGGTNTEAFFGQGTRLTVV.

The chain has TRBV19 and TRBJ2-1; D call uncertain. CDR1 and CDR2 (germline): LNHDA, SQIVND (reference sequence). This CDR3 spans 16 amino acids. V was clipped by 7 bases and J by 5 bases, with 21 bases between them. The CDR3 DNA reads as TGTGCCAGTACCACCACGCTCGCTCGGGCTAACAATGAGCAGTTCTTC. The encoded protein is CASTTTLARANNEQFF.

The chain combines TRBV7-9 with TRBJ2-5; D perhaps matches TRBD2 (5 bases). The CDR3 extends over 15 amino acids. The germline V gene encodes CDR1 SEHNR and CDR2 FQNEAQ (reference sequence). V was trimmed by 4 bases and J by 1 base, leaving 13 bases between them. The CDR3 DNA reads TGTGCCAGCAGCTCCCTCGAGGGCCCCCAAGAGACCCAGTACTTC. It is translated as CASSSLEGPQETQYF.

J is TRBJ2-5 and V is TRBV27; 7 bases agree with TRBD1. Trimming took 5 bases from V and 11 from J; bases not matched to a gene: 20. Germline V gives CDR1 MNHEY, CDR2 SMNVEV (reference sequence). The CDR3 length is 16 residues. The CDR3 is CASSPDQIRQGTQQYF. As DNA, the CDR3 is TGTGCCAGCAGTCCCGATCAGATAAGACAGGGTACTCAGCAGTACTTC.

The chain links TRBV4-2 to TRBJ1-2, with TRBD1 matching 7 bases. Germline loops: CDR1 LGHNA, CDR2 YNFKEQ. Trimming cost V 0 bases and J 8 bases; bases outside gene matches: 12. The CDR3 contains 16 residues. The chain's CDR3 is CASSQDTGTEVVGYTF. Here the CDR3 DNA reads TGTGCCAGCAGCCAAGATACCGGGACAGAGGTGGTCGGCTACACCTTC.

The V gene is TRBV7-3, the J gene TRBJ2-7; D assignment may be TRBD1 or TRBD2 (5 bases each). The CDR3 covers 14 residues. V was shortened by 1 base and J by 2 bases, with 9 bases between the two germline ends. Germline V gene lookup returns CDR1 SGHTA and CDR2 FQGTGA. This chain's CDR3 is CASSLMLGPYEQYF. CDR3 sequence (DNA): TGTGCCAGCAGCTTAATGTTGGGACCCTACGAGCAGTACTTC.

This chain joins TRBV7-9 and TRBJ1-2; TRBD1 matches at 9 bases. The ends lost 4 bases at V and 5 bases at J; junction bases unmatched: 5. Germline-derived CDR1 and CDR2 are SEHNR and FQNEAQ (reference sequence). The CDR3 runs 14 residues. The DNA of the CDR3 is TGTGCCAGCAGCTCAACAGGGGGCCGTTATGGCTACACCTTC. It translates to CASSSTGGRYGYTF.

CDR3 residues: CASTLNPAGLYGYTF. The CDR3 bases are TGTGCCAGCACTTTGAATCCGGCTGGGCTATATGGCTACACCTTC. V usage is TRBV27 and J usage is TRBJ1-2; no firm D call. The CDR3 contains 15 residues. In germline, CDR1 is MNHEY, CDR2 SMNVEV (reference sequence). With 7 bases removed from V and 5 bases from J, the gap between germline ends came to 20 bases.

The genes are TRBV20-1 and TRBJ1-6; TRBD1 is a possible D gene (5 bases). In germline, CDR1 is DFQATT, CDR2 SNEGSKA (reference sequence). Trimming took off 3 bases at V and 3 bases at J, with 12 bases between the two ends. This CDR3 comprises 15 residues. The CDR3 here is CSASRRGSYNSPLHF. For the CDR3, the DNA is TGCAGTGCTAGTCGTAGGGGTAGCTATAATTCACCCCTCCACTTT.

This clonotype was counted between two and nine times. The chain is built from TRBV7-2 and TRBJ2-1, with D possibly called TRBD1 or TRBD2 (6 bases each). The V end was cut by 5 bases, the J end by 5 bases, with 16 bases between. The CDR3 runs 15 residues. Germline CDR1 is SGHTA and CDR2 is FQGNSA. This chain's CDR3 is CASSPRRGSNNEQFF. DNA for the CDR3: TGTGCCAGCAGCCCACGGAGGGGGAGCAACAATGAGCAGTTCTTC.

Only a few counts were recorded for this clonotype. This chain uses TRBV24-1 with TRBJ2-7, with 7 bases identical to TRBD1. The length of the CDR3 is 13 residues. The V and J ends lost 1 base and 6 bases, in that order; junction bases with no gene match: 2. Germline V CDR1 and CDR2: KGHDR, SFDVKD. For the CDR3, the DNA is TGTGCCACCAGTGATTTTGAGGGGGCCGAGCAGTACTTC. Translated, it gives CATSDFEGAEQYF.

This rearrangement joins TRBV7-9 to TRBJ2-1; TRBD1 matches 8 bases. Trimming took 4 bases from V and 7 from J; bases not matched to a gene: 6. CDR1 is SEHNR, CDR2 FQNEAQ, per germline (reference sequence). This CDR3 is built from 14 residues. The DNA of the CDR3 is TGTGCCAGCAGCTCAGGACAGGGCAAAAATGAGCAGTTCTTC. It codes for CASSSGQGKNEQFF.

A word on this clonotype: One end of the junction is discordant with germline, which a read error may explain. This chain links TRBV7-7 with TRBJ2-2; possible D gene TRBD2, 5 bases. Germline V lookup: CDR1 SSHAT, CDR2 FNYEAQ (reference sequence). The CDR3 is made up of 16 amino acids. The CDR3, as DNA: TGTGCTAGCAGCTTGTCCCCCGGGGCGAACACCGGGGAGCTGTTTTTT. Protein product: CASSLSPGANTGELFF.

CDR3 in DNA: TGTGCCAGCGCGACTAGCGGGAGGGGGGGTGAGCAGTTCTTC. Protein sequence: CASATSGRGGEQFF. The chain uses TRBV6-5 and TRBJ2-1, with 14 bases identical to TRBD2. This CDR3 comprises 14 residues. The junction had 6 bases not matched to a gene; V was cut back by 8 bases and J by 9 bases. Germline loops: CDR1 MNHEY, CDR2 SVGAGI.

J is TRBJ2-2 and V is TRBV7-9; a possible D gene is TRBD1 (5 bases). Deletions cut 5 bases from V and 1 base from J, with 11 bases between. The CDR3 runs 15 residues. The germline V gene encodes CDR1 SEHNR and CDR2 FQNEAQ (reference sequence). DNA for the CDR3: TGTGCCAGCAGCCTACGACAGATGAACACCGGGGAGCTGTTTTTT. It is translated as CASSLRQMNTGELFF.

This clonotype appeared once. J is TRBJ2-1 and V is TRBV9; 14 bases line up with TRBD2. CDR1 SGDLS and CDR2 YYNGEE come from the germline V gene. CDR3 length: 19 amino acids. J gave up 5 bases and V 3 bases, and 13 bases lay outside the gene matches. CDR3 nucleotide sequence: TGTGCCAGCAGCGCCCCACTCGCGACTAGCGGGAGGGCAAACAATGAGCAGTTCTTC. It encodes CASSAPLATSGRANNEQFF. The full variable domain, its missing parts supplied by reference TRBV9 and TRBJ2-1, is DSGVTQTPKHLITATGQRVTLRCSPRSGDLSVYWYQQSLDQGLQFLIQYYNGEERAKGNILERFSAQQFPDLHSELNLSSLELGDSALYFCASSAPLATSGRANNEQFFGPGTRLTVL.

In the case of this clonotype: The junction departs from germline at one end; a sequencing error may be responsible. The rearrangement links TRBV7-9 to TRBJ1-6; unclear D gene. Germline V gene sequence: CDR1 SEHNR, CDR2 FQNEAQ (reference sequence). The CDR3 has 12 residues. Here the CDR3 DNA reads TGTGCCAGCAGCTCCTTTAATTCACCCCTCCACTTT. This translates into CASSSFNSPLHF.

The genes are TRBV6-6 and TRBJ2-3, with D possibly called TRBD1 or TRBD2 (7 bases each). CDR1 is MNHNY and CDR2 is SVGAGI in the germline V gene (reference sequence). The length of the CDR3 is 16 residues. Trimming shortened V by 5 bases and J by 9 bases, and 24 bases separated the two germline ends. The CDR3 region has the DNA TGTGCCAGCAGTCCTCCCAGGGGGGCGGAGGGAGGGACGCAGTATTTT. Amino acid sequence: CASSPPRGAEGGTQYF.

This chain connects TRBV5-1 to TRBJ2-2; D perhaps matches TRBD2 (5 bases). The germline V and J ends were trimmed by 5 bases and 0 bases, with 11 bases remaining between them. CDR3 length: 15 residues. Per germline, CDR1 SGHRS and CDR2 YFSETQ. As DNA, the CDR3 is TGCGCCAGCAGTTTCGGGGTTGCGAACACCGGGGAGCTGTTTTTT. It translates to CASSFGVANTGELFF.